The present T cell receptor beta chain was sequenced within a study of cytotoxic CD8 clonotypes in ibrutinib-treated CLL. Broader study findings: Whereas clonality rose at ibrutinib response, it declined toward baseline at progression.

The protocol was immunoSEQ multiplex PCR, while the TCRdb copy is restricted to in-frame clones and leaves out a portion. This sample carries 80,000 to 95,000 clones, around 79% of them seen once, and the ten largest clones take approximately 5.1%. This CDR3 spans 12 amino acids. From germline, CDR1 is SGHRS and CDR2 YFSETQ. Trimming took off 4 bases at V and 3 bases at J, with 8 bases between the two ends. This clone has only a few counts. Its cognate antigen is unknown. This sequence joins TRBV5-1 and TRBJ2-7, with D uncertain. The receptor was isolated from a human donor with chronic lymphocytic leukemia. This specimen was PBMCs, taken after 12 months of ibrutinib treatment. CDR3 protein: CASSPWGYEQYF. CDR3 coding DNA: TGCGCCAGCAGCCCGTGGGGCTACGAGCAGTACTTC.